Presented here are 8 T cell receptor beta chains from one specimen sequenced in a study of graft-versus-host responses after intestinal transplantation. The repertoire was sequenced with immunoSEQ multiplex PCR; TCRdb's copy has only in-frame clones and lacks some. The repertoire holds about 97,000 clones, with approximately 92% as singletons. The material was PBMCs, obtained approximately 420 days after intestinal transplant. These receptors were taken from a human patient who received an intestinal transplant, so some T cells may come from the graft donor.

This clone was detected only once. This chain links TRBV11-2 with TRBJ1-3; perhaps TRBD1 as D (6 bases). CDR1 and CDR2 (germline): SGHAT, FQNNGV. Between the trimmed V and J ends, which lost 5 bases and 0 bases, there was a span of 14 bases. CDR3 size: 16 residues. CDR3: CASSPTRTVSGNTIYF. CDR3 nucleotides: TGTGCCAGCAGCCCCACTAGGACAGTCTCTGGAAACACCATATATTTT. Drawing the rest from reference TRBV11-2 and TRBJ1-3, the complete variable domain is EAGVAQSPRYKIIEKRQSVAFWCNPISGHATLYWYQQILGQGPKLLIQFQNNGVVDDSQLPKDRFSAERLKGVDSTLKIQPAKLEDSAVYLCASSPTRTVSGNTIYFGEGSWLTVV.

Remarks on this clone: Germline and junction disagree at one end, which may indicate a read error. The chain recombines TRBV6-1 with TRBJ1-6; D gene unclear. The CDR3 runs 12 residues. The germline V gene encodes CDR1 MNHNS and CDR2 SASEGT. The CDR3 loop reads CASDKIGPPFWF. DNA of the CDR3: TGTGCCAGCGACAAAATTGGACCCCCCTTTTGGTTT.

This clone occurred a few times. This chain uses TRBV7-3 with TRBJ1-6; D perhaps matches TRBD1 (5 bases). There are 15 residues in the CDR3. The germline V gene encodes CDR1 SGHTA and CDR2 FQGTGA. The V end was cut by 2 bases, the J end by 7 bases, with 12 bases between. The CDR3 here is CASSLGPGPNSPLHF. The CDR3 nucleotides are TGTGCCAGCAGCTTAGGTCCAGGGCCGAATTCACCCCTCCACTTT.

This clone occurred once. The chain is built from TRBV28 and TRBJ1-2; D gene uncertain. Per the germline V gene, CDR1 is MDHEN and CDR2 is SYDVKM. Trimming stripped 8 bases from V and 3 bases from J, with 16 bases between. The CDR3 contains 14 residues. The CDR3 sequence: CASLTRAAYYGYTF. Here the CDR3 DNA reads TGTGCCAGCCTAACTCGGGCAGCCTACTATGGCTACACCTTC.

This clone was recorded once. At the DNA level, this CDR3 is encoded by other sequences in the same sample as well. This chain uses TRBV5-1 with TRBJ2-1; the match to TRBD2 covers 11 bases. This CDR3 region has 15 residues. Germline CDR1 is SGHRS and CDR2 is YFSETQ. Losses at the gene ends were 6 bases for V and 6 bases for J; bases not matched to a gene: 8. In DNA form, the CDR3 reads TGCGCCAGCACTAGCGGGGGGACTTGGAGCAATGAGCAGTTCTTC. Translating gives CASTSGGTWSNEQFF.

This chain joins TRBV11-2 and TRBJ2-7, with D perhaps being TRBD1 or TRBD2 (5 bases each). The length of the CDR3 is 14 residues. Per germline, CDR1 SGHAT and CDR2 FQNNGV. V dropped 0 bases and J dropped 2 bases, with 8 bases sitting between them. The CDR3 DNA follows: TGTGCCAGCAGCTTAGAGTGGGGACCCTACGAGCAGTACTTC. It encodes CASSLEWGPYEQYF.

The CDR3 bases are TGCGCCAGCAGCTTCTTAAACACCATATATTTT. Translation: CASSFLNTIYF. V and J are TRBV5-1 and TRBJ1-3, with D unresolved. CDR1 is SGHRS and CDR2 is YFSETQ in the germline V gene. This CDR3 spans 11 amino acids. Deletions cut 2 bases from V and 6 bases from J, with 3 bases between.

This chain uses TRBV11-3 with TRBJ1-2, with 9 positions matching TRBD1. CDR1 is SGHNT and CDR2 is YENEEA in the germline V gene. This CDR3 is built from 15 residues. V trimming: 3 bases; J trimming: 0 bases; junction bases outside the gene matches: 2. CDR3 residues: CASSLRDRANYGYTF. The CDR3 DNA follows: TGTGCCAGCAGCTTGAGGGACAGGGCTAACTATGGCTACACCTTC.